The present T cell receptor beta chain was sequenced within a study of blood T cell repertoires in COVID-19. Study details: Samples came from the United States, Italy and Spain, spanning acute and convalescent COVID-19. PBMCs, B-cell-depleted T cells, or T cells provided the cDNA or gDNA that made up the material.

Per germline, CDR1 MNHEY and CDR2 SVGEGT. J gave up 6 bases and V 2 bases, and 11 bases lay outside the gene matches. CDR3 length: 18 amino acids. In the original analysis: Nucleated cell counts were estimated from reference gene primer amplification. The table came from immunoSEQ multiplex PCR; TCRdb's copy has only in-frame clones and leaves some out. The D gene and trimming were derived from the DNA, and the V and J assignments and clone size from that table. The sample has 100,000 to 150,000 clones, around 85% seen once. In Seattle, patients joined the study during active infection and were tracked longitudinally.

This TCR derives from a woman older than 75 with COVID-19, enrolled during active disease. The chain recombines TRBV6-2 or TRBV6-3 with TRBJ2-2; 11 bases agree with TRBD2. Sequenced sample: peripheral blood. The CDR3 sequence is CASSYVSSGRSTAGELFF. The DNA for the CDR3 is TGTGCCAGCAGTTACGTGTCTAGCGGGAGGTCGACGGCCGGGGAGCTGTTTTTT.